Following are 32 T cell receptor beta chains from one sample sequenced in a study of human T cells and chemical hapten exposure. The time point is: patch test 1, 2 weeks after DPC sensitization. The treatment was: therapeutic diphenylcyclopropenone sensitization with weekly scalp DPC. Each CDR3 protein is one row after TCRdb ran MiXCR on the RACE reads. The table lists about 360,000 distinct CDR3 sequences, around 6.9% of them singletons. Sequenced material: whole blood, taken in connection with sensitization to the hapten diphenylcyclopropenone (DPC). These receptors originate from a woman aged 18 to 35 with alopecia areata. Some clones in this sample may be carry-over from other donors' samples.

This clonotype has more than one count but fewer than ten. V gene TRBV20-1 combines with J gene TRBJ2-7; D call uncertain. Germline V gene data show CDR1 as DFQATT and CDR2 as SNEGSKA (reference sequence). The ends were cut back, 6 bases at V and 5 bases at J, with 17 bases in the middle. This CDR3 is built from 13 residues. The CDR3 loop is CSARRQGTNEQYF. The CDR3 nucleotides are TGCAGTGCCCGTCGACAAGGCACAAACGAGCAGTACTTC.

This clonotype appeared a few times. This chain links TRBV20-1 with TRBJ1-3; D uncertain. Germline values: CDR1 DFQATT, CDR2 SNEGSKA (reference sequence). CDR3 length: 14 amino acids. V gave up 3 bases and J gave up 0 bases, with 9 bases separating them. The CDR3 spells CSASSQSSGNTIYF. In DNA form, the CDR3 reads TGCAGTGCTAGTTCACAGAGCTCTGGAAACACCATATATTTT.

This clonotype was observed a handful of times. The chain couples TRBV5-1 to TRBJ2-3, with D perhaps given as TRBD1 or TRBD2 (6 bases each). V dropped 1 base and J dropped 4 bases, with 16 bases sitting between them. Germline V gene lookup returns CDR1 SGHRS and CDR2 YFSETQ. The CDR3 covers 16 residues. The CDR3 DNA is TGCGCCAGCAGCTTGACCCCGCCAGGGGAGGCAGATACGCAGTATTTT. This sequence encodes CASSLTPPGEADTQYF.

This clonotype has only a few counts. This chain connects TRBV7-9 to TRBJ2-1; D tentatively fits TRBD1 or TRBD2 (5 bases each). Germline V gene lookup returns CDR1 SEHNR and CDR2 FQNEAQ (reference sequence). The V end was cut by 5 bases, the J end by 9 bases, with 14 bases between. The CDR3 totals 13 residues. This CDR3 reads CASSADRGREQFF. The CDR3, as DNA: TGTGCCAGCAGCGCAGACCGGGGCCGTGAGCAGTTCTTC. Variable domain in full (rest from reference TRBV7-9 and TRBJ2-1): DTGVSQNPRHKITKRGQNVTFRCDPISEHNRLYWYRQTLGQGPEFLTYFQNEAQLEKSRLLSDRFSAERPKGSFSTLEIQRTEQGDSAMYLCASSADRGREQFFGPGTRLTVL.

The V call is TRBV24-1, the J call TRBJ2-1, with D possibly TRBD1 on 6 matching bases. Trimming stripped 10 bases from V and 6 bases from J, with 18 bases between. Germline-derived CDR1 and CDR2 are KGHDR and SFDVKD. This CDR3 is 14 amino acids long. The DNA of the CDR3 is TGTGCCACAGGGCTGGACAGATCCAGCAATGAGCAGTTCTTC. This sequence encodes CATGLDRSSNEQFF.

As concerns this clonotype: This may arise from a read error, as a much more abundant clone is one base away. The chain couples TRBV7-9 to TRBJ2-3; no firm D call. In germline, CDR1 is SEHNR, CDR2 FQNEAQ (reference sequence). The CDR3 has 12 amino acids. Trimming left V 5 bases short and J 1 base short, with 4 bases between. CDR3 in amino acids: CASSKGTDTQYF. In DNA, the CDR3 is TGTGCCAGCAGCAAGGGCACAGATACGCAGTATTTT.

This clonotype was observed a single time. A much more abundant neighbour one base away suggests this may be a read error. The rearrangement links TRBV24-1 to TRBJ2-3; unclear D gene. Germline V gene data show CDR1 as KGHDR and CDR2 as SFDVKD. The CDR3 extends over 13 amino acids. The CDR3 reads CATSADHTDTHYF. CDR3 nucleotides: TGTGCCACCAGTGCTGACCACACAGATACGCATTATTTT.

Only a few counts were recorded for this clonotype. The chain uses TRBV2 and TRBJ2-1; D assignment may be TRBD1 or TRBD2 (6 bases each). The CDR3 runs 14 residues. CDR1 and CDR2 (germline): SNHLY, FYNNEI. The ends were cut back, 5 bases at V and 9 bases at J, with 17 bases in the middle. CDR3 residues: CASSPTGTPTEQFF. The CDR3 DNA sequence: TGTGCCAGCAGTCCAACAGGGACTCCAACTGAGCAGTTCTTC.

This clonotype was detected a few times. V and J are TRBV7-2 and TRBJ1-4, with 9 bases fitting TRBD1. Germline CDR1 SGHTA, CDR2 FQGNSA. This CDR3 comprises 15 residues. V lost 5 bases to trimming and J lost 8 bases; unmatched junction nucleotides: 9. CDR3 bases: TGTGCCAGCAGCCCTGGGACAGGGAACGGCGAAAAACTGTTTTTT. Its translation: CASSPGTGNGEKLFF. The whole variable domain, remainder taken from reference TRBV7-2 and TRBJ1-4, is GAGVSQSPSNKVTEKGKDVELRCDPISGHTALYWYRQSLGQGLEFLIYFQGNSAPDKSGLPSDRFSAERTGGSVSTLTIQRTQQEDSAVYLCASSPGTGNGEKLFFGSGTQLSVL.

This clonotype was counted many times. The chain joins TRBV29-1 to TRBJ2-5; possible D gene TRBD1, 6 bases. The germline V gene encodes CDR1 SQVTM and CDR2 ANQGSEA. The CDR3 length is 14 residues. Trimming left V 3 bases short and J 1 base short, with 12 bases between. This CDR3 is CSVEGGQRQETQYF. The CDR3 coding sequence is TGCAGCGTTGAGGGTGGACAGCGCCAAGAGACCCAGTACTTC.

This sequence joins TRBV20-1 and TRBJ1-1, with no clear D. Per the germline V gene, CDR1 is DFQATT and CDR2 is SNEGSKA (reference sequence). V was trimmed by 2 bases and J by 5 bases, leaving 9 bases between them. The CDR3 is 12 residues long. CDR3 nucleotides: TGCAGTGCTAGAAAGGATAGGACTGAAGCTTTCTTT. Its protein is CSARKDRTEAFF.

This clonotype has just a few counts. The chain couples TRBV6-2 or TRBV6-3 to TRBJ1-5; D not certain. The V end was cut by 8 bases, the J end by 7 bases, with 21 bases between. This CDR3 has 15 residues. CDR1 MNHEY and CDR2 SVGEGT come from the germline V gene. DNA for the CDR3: TGTGCCAGCGGGCGAGGAGGGCAGACGGGGCAGCCCCAGCATTTT. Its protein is CASGRGGQTGQPQHF.

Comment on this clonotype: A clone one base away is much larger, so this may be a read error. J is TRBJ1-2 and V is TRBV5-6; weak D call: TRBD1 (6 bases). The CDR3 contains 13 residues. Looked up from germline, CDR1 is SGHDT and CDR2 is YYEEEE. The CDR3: CASSSDSNYGFTF. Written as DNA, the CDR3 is TGTGCCAGCAGCTCGGACAGTAACTATGGCTTCACCTTC.

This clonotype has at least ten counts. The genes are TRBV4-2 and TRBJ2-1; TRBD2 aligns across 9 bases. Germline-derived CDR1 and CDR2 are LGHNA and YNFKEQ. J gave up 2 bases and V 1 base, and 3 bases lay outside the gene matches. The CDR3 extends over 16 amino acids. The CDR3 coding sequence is TGTGCCAGCAGCCAAGTAGGCGGGGGGGCCTACAATGAGCAGTTCTTC. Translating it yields CASSQVGGGAYNEQFF.

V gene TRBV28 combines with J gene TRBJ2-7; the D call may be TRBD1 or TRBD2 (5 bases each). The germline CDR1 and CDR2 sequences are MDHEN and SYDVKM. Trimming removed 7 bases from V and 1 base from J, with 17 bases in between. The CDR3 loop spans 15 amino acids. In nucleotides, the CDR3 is TGTGCCAGCACCGGAACCGGGACGGAATCCTACGAGCAGTACTTC. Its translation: CASTGTGTESYEQYF.

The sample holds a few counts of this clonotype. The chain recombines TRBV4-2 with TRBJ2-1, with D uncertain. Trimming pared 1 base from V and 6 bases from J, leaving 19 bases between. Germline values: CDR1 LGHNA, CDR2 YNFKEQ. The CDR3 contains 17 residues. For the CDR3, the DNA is TGTGCCAGCAGCCAAGCGAGTGAGTCATCCTTAATCAATGAGCAGTTCTTC. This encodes CASSQASESSLINEQFF.

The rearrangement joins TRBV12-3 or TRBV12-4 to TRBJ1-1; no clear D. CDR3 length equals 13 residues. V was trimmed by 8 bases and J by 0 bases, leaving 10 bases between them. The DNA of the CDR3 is TGTGCCAGCGAATCGAGCATGAACACTGAAGCTTTCTTT. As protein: CASESSMNTEAFF.

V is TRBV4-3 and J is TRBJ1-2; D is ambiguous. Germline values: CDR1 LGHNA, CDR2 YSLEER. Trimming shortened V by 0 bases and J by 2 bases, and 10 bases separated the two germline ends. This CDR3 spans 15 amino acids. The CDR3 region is CASSQEAGNNYGYTF. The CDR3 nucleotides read TGCGCCAGCAGCCAAGAGGCCGGGAACAACTATGGCTACACCTTC.

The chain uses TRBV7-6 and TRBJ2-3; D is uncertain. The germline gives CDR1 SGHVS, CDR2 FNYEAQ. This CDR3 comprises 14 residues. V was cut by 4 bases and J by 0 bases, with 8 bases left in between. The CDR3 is CASSYYSSTDTQYF. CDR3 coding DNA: TGTGCCAGCAGCTATTACTCTAGCACAGATACGCAGTATTTT.

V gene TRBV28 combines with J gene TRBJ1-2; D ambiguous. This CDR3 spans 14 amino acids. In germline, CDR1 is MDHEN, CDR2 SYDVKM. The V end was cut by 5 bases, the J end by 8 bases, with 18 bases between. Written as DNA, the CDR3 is TGTGCCAGCAGTCGTGCCGGGAATCTACGGGGCTACACCTTC. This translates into CASSRAGNLRGYTF.

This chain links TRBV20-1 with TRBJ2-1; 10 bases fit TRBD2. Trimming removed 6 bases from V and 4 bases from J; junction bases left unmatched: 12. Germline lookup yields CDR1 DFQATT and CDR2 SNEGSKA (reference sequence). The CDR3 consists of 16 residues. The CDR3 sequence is CSARKGLASRYNEQFF. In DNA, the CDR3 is TGCAGTGCAAGGAAGGGACTAGCGTCCAGGTACAATGAGCAGTTCTTC.

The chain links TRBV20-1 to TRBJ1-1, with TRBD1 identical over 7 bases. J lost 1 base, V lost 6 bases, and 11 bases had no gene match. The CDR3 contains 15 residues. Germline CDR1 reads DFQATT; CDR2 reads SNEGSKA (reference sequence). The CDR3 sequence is CSANEGGTTNTEAFF. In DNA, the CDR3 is TGCAGTGCGAACGAAGGGGGCACGACGAACACTGAAGCTTTCTTT.

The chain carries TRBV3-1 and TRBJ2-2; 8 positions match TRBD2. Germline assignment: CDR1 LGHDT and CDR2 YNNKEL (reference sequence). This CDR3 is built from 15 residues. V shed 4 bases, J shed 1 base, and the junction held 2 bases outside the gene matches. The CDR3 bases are TGTGCCAGCAGCCTGCTAGCGGGGAACACCGGGGAGCTGTTTTTT. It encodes CASSLLAGNTGELFF.

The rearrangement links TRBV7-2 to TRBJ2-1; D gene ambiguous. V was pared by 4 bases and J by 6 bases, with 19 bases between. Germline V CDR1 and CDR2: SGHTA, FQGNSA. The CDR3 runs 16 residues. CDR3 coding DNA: TGTGCCAGCAGCTCCCGACCCCAACGATGGGCCAATGAGCAGTTCTTC. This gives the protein CASSSRPQRWANEQFF.

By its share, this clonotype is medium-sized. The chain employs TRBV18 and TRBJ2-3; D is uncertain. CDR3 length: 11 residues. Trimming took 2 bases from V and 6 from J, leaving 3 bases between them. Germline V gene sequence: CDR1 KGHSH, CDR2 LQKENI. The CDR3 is CASSPWDTQYF. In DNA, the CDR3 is TGTGCCAGCTCACCATGGGATACGCAGTATTTT. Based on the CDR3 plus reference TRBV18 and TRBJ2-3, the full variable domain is NAGVMQNPRHLVRRRGQEARLRCSPMKGHSHVYWYRQLPEEGLKFMVYLQKENIIDESGMPKERFSAEFPKEGPSILRIQQVVRGDSAAYFCASSPWDTQYFGPGTRLTVL.

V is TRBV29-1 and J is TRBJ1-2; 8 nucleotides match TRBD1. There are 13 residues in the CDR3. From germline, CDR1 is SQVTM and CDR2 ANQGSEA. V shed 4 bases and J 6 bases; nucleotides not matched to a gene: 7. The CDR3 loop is CSVGRETGDGYTF. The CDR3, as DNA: TGCAGCGTTGGGAGGGAGACAGGGGATGGCTACACCTTC. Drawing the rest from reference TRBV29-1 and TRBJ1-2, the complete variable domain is SAVISQKPSRDICQRGTSLTIQCQVDSQVTMMFWYRQQPGQSLTLIATANQGSEATYESGFVIDKFPISRPNLTFSTLTVSNMSPEDSSIYLCSVGRETGDGYTFGSGTRLTVV.

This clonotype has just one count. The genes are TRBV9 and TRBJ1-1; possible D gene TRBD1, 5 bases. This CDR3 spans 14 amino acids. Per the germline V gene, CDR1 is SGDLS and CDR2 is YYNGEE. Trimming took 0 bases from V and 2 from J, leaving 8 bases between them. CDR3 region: CASSVGQLNTEAFF. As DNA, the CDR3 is TGTGCCAGCAGCGTAGGACAGCTAAACACTGAAGCTTTCTTT.

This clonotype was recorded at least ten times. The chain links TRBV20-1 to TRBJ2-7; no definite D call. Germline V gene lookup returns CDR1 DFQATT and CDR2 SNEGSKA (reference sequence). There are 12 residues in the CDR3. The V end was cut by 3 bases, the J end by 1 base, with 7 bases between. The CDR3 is CSARGRSYEQYF. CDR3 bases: TGCAGTGCTAGGGGCAGGTCCTACGAGCAGTACTTC.

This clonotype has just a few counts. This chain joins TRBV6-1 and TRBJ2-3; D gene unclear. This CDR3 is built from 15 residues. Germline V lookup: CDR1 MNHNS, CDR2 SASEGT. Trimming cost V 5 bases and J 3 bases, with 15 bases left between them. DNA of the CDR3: TGTGCCAGCAGTCGGGCACCCCAAGGGACAGATACGCAGTATTTT. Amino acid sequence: CASSRAPQGTDTQYF.

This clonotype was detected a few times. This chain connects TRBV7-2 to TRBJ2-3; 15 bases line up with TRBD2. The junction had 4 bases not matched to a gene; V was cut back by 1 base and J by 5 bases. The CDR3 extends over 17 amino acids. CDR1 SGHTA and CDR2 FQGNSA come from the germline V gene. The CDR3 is CASSLVGLAGGQDTQYF. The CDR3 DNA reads TGTGCCAGCAGCTTAGTCGGACTAGCGGGGGGGCAAGATACGCAGTATTTT.

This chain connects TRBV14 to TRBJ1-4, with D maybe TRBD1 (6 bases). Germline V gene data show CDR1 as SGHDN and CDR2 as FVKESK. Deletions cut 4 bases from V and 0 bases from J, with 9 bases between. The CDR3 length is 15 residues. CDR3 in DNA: TGTGCCAGCAGCCGGACAGCTTCAACTAATGAAAAACTGTTTTTT. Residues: CASSRTASTNEKLFF. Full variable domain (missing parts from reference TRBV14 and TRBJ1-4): EAGVTQFPSHSVIEKGQTVTLRCDPISGHDNLYWYRRVMGKEIKFLLHFVKESKQDESGMPNNRFLAERTGGTYSTLKVQPAELEDSGVYFCASSRTASTNEKLFFGSGTQLSVL.

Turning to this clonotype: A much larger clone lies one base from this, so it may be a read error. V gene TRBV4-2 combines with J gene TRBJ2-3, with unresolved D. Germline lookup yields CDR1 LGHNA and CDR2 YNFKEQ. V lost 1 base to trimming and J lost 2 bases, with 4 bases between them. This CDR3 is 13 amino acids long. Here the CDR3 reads CASSQGNTDTQYF. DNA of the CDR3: TGTGCCAGCAGCCAAGGTAACACAGATACGCAGTATTTT.